This entry concerns a single TCR beta chain. In the original workflow: Amplification from reference gene primers served as the basis for estimated nucleated cell counts. Sequencing used immunoSEQ multiplex PCR; TCRdb keeps in-frame clones, though not all of them. Clonal size and the V and J genes are those of that table, whereas D and trimming came from the DNA. The sample carries a few hundred thousand clones, 70% to 90% recorded once. This entry is derived from a study of blood T cell repertoires in COVID-19. Study-wide context: Specimens from acute and convalescent COVID-19 originated in the United States, Italy and Spain.

Participants' reported clinical history set cohort assignment. The clonotype originates from a woman aged 25 to 39 who had recovered from COVID-19. Input material: PBMCs or T cells enriched from blood (not recorded which).

CDR3 bases: TGTGCCAGCAGTTACTCAGAGAACTCTGGAAACACCATATATTTT. It translates to CASSYSENSGNTIYF. V usage is TRBV6-5 and J usage is TRBJ1-3; no reliable D call. This CDR3 has 15 residues. Per germline, CDR1 MNHEY and CDR2 SVGAGI. The V end lost 0 bases, the J end lost 0 bases, and 6 bases lay between the germline ends.